This T cell receptor (beta chain) was recovered during a study of OX40 agonist ivuxolimab in advanced cancers. As for the study more broadly: Ivuxolimab was an agonistic, fully human IgG2 monoclonal antibody directed against OX40 (CD134), a costimulatory receptor. Peripheral TCRbeta sequencing was intended to test whether TCR sequence diversity was altered and clonal T-cell expansion was caused by ivuxolimab. Of the approximately 50 patients in dose escalation, about 20 had hepatocellular carcinoma, roughly 15 had melanoma, 9 had renal cell carcinoma and 9 had head and neck cancer. The monotherapy dose-escalation portion (N of about 52 patients) of the phase I ivuxolimab trial is reported in the paper. Prior anti-PD-1, anti-PD-L1 or anti-CTLA-4 therapy was permitted, and approximately 42% of dose-escalation patients had received checkpoint inhibitors. Intravenous ivuxolimab was administered to patients every 2 weeks at six dose levels: 0.01, 0.1, 0.3, 1.5, 3 and 10 mg/kg. The dose-escalation cohort was 80% to 90% male with a mean age of about 58 years, ranging from roughly 20 to 80. Partial responses occurred in three dose-escalation patients: two with cutaneous melanoma and one with hepatocellular carcinoma. Study-wide findings and limitations: On average, CD8+ T cells showed more expanded clones than CD4+ T cells after ivuxolimab. Clonal expansion of both CD4+ and CD8+ blood T cells was observed from baseline to week 6 at doses 0.1 to 3.0 mg/kg. Low levels of normalized T-cell clonal expansion were also seen in some patients who did not respond. Which antigens the clonally expanded peripheral T cells were specific for was not determined. In the 0.1-3.0 mg/kg groups, partial responders were among the patients with the lowest normalized peripheral clonal expansion, particularly in CD8+ T cells.

For sequencing of the TCRbeta CDR3 region, genomic DNA was extracted from the sorted cells. The immunoSEQ Assay was used for sequencing of TCRbeta CDR3 regions. In TCRdb, the immuneACCESS table is reduced to in-frame sequences with V and J assigned. These tables do not hold every clone; where another copy was compared, an unresolved V gene accounts for under half, and the others remain unexplained. The sample contains under 20,000 clones, about nine tenths of them found a single time. Jointly, the top ten make up roughly 15% of the sample. Patients with autoimmune disease history or receiving systemic immunosuppression were excluded from the trial. Peripheral blood for TCR sequencing was drawn from every dose cohort at baseline, at cycle 4 day 1 and at cycle 7 day 1. Samples were obtained from an open-label, multicenter, first-in-human phase I dose-escalation trial of ivuxolimab. Adults with locally advanced or metastatic head and neck squamous cell, hepatocellular, melanoma or renal cell carcinoma were enrolled in the trial. Before TCR sequencing, CD4+ and CD8+ T cells were separately sorted from peripheral blood.

Points on this clone: This clone's antigen is unknown. No base quality information exists; no much larger clone differs at one position.

The trim is 6 bases for V and 4 bases for J, with a gap of 18 bases between the germline ends. The CDR3 measures 15 amino acids from cysteine to phenylalanine. Only CDR3 DNA is held: 45 bases, read in frame from base 1. Via the germline V gene (reference sequence), CDR1 is MNHNY and CDR2 SVGAGI. In this chain, TRBV6-6 is recombined with TRBJ1-1, and TRBD1 may be the D gene, going by 6 matching bases. Sequenced material: CD4+ or CD8+ T cells sorted from blood, taken in a trial of the OX40 agonist ivuxolimab. The clonotype comes from an adult with an advanced solid tumor such as melanoma, head and neck, liver or kidney cancer. The bases are TGTGCCAGCAGCCCCCGACAGGTGATGAGCACTGAAGCTTTCTTT. Its product reads: CASSPRQVMSTEAFF.